Below are 4 T cell receptor beta chains sequenced from a single sample in a study of blood T cell repertoires in COVID-19. Profiled with immunoSEQ multiplex PCR; TCRdb holds only in-frame clones, not every one. The table records 95,000 to 110,000 clones, roughly 88% of them present only once. The sequencing sample was made of peripheral blood. Source of these receptors: a man in his fifties with active or convalescent COVID-19.

The chain employs TRBV5-8 and TRBJ2-7; 8 bases line up with TRBD2. After removal of 5 bases from V and 4 bases from J, the junction contained 8 bases not matched to a gene. Germline lookup yields CDR1 SGHTS and CDR2 YDEGEE. The CDR3 length is 14 residues. The chain's CDR3 is CASRRSGRGYEQYF. The CDR3 DNA is TGTGCCAGCAGAAGGAGCGGGAGAGGTTACGAGCAGTACTTC.

The chain combines TRBV3-1 (or the pseudogene TRBV3-2) with TRBJ1-1; tentative D call: TRBD1 (5 bases). V lost 0 bases and J lost 0, with 14 bases in between. Per the germline V gene, CDR1 is LGHDT and CDR2 is YNNKEL (reference sequence). There are 17 residues in the CDR3. CDR3 sequence: CASSQDLEGPMNTEAFF. The CDR3, as DNA: TGTGCCAGCAGCCAAGATTTGGAGGGGCCTATGAACACTGAAGCTTTCTTT.

V and J are TRBV7-9 and TRBJ2-1; 13 positions agree with TRBD2. Germline loops: CDR1 SEHNR, CDR2 FQNEAQ (reference sequence). V shed 1 base, J shed 10 bases, and the junction held 4 bases outside the gene matches. The CDR3 spans 15 residues. This CDR3 is CASSLGGLAGEEQFF. The DNA of the CDR3 is TGTGCCAGCAGCTTAGGAGGACTAGCGGGAGAGGAGCAGTTCTTC. Using reference TRBV7-9 and TRBJ2-1 for the parts outside the CDR3, the full variable domain is DTGVSQNPRHKITKRGQNVTFRCDPISEHNRLYWYRQTLGQGPEFLTYFQNEAQLEKSRLLSDRFSAERPKGSFSTLEIQRTEQGDSAMYLCASSLGGLAGEEQFFGPGTRLTVL.

The J gene is TRBJ1-2, the V gene TRBV2; D is unclear. Trimming removed 1 base from V and 5 bases from J, with 11 bases in between. The germline gives CDR1 SNHLY, CDR2 FYNNEI. This CDR3 spans 14 amino acids. The CDR3 sequence: CASSEDGSLYGYTF. The CDR3 region has the DNA TGTGCCAGCAGTGAAGATGGCTCCCTGTATGGCTACACCTTC.